Below are 3 T cell receptor beta chains sequenced from a single sample in a study of cytomegalovirus exposure and HLA in healthy donors. TCRdb's copy holds only in-frame clones and misses some; the assay was immunoSEQ multiplex PCR. Here the sample spans a few hundred thousand clones, 90% being singletons. Sequenced sample: PBMCs. The receptors derive from a woman between 18 and 29 years old in good health and CMV-seronegative.

The chain carries TRBV6-6 and TRBJ1-3, with 8 bases matching TRBD1. Germline trimming cut 2 bases from V and 4 bases from J; bases unmatched to any gene: 4. The CDR3 is 15 residues long. Germline V lookup: CDR1 MNHNY, CDR2 SVGAGI (reference sequence). This chain's CDR3 is CASSYGQGRGNTIYF. DNA of the CDR3: TGTGCCAGCAGTTACGGACAGGGTAGGGGAAACACCATATATTTT.

The chain joins TRBV6-1 to TRBJ1-2; D is ambiguous. V lost 2 bases to trimming and J lost 4 bases, with 14 bases between them. The CDR3 covers 15 residues. Germline assignment: CDR1 MNHNS and CDR2 SASEGT. The CDR3 DNA follows: TGTGCCAGCAGTGAAACGGGAGCTCTTGGCTATGGCTACACCTTC. Protein: CASSETGALGYGYTF.

This clone was observed once. V gene TRBV4-2 combines with J gene TRBJ2-1; TRBD2 matches 10 bases. The J segment lost 7 bases and the V segment lost 1 base, leaving 7 bases of the junction unmatched. This CDR3 comprises 16 residues. CDR1 and CDR2 (germline): LGHNA, YNFKEQ. Here the CDR3 reads CASSQGASGGMNEQFF. For the CDR3, the DNA is TGTGCCAGCAGCCAAGGGGCTAGCGGGGGTATGAATGAGCAGTTCTTC.